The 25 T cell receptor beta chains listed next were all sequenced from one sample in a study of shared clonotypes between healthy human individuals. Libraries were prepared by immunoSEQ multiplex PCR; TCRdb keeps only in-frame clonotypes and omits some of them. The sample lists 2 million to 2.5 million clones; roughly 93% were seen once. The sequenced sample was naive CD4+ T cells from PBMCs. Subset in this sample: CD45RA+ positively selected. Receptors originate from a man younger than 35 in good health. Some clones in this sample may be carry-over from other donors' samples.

CDR3 sequence reads: CATSRGPSGSGEQYF. The CDR3 DNA sequence: TGTGCCACCAGCAGAGGGCCTAGCGGGAGCGGCGAGCAGTACTTC. V usage is TRBV15 and J usage is TRBJ2-7; 10 bases align to TRBD2. V dropped 1 base and J dropped 6; count of bases not matched to a gene: 6. This CDR3 contains 15 residues. Germline V gives CDR1 LNHNV, CDR2 YYDKDF (reference sequence).

CDR3 loop: CASSSHWTSGRVLETQYF. CDR3 DNA sequence: TGTGCCAGCAGCTCACATTGGACTAGCGGGAGGGTATTAGAGACCCAGTACTTC. The chain employs TRBV5-6 and TRBJ2-5; 15 bases are shared with TRBD2. The CDR3 sequence is 18 residues long. The V segment lost 3 bases and the J segment 4 bases; nucleotides outside the gene matches: 10. CDR1 and CDR2 from the germline V gene are SGHDT and YYEEEE.

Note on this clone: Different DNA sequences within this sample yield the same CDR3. CDR3 in amino acids: CASRGDGETQYF. CDR3 DNA: TGTGCCAGCAGGGGGGACGGGGAGACCCAGTACTTC. The chain recombines TRBV2 with TRBJ2-5; the D call may be TRBD1 or TRBD2 (5 bases each). The CDR3 has 12 amino acids. The V end was cut by 6 bases, the J end by 5 bases, with 10 bases between. In germline, CDR1 is SNHLY, CDR2 FYNNEI.

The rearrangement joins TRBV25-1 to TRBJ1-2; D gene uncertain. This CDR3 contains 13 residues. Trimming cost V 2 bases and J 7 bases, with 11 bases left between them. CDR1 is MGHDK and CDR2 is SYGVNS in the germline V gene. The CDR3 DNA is TGTGCCAGCAGTGAAGCGCATGCCGCTGGCTACACCTTC. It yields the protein CASSEAHAAGYTF.

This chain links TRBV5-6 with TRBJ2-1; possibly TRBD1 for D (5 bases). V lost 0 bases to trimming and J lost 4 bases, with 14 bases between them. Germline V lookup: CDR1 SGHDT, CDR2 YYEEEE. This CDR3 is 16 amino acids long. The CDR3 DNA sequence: TGTGCCAGCAGCTTGGACAAGACAGCCCATTACAATGAGCAGTTCTTC. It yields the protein CASSLDKTAHYNEQFF.

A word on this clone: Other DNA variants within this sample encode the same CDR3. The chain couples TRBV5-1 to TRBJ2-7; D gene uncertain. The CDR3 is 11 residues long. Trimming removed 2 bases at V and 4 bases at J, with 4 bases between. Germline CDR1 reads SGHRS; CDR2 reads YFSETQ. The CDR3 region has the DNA TGCGCCAGCAGCTTCCGTTACGAGCAGTACTTC. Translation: CASSFRYEQYF. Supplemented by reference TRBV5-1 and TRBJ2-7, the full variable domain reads KAGVTQTPRYLIKTRGQQVTLSCSPISGHRSVSWYQQTPGQGLQFLFEYFSETQRNKGNFPGRFSGRQFSNSRSEMNVSTLELGDSALYLCASSFRYEQYFGPGTRLTVT.

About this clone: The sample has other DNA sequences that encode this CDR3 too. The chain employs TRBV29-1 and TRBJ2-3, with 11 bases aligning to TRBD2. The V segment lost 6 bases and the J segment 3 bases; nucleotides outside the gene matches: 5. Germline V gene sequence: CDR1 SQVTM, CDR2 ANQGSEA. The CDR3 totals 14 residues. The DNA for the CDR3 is TGCAGCGTGGGGGCTAGCGGGAGGACAGATACGCAGTATTTT. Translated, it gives CSVGASGRTDTQYF.

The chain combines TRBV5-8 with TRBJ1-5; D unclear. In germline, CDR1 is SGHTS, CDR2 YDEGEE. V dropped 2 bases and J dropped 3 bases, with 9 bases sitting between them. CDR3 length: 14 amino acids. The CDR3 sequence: CASSFLSANQPQHF. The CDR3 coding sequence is TGTGCCAGCAGCTTCTTGTCAGCCAATCAGCCCCAGCATTTT.

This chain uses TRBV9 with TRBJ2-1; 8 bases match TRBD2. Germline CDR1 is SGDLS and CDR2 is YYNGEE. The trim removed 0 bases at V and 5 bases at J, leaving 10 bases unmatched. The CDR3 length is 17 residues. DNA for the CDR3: TGTGCCAGCAGCGTAGCGCCCCAGCGGGAGATGGACAATGAGCAGTTCTTC. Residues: CASSVAPQREMDNEQFF.

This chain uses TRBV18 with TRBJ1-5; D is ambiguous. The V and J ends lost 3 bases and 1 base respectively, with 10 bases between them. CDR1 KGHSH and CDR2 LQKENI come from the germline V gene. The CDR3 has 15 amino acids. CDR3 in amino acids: CASSPDSRSNQPQHF. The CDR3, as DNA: TGTGCCAGCTCACCTGATTCCAGGAGCAATCAGCCCCAGCATTTT.

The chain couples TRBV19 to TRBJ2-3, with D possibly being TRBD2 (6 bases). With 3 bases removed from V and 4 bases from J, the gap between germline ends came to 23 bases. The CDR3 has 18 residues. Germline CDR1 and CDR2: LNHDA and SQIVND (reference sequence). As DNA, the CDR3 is TGTGCCAGTAGTATCCACTATACTAGCTCTGGGGTATCAGATACGCAGTATTTT. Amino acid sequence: CASSIHYTSSGVSDTQYF.

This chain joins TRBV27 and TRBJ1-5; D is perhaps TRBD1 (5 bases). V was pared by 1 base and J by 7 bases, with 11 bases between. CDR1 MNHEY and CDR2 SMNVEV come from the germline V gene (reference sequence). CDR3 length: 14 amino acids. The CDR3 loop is CASSLFQGFQPQHF. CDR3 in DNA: TGTGCCAGCAGTTTATTCCAGGGATTCCAGCCCCAGCATTTT.

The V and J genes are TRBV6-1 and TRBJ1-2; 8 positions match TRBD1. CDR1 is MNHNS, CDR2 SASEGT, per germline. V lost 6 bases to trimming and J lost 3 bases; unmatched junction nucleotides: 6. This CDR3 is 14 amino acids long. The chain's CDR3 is CASRKTGEDYGYTF. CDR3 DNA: TGTGCCAGCAGGAAGACAGGGGAAGACTATGGCTACACCTTC.

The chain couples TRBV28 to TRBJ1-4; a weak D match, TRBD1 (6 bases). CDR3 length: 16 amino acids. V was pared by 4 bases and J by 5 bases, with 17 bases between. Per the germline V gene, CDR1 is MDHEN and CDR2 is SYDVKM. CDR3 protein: CASSSTKGERNEKLFF. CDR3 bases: TGTGCCAGCAGTTCAACGAAGGGGGAGAGGAATGAAAAACTGTTTTTT.

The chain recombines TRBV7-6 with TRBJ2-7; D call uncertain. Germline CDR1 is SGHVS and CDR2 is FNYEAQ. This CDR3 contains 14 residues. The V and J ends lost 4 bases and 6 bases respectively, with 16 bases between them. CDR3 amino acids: CASSSAPGYTEQYF. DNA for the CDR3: TGTGCCAGCAGCTCAGCCCCAGGATATACCGAGCAGTACTTC.

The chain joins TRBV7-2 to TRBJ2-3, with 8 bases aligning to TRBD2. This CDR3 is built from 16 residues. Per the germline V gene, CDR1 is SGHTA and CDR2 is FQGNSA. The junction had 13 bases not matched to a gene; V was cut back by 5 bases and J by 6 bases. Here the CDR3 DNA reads TGTGCCAGCAGCCCAACCTTAGCGGGACTTGTGGATACGCAGTATTTT. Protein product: CASSPTLAGLVDTQYF.

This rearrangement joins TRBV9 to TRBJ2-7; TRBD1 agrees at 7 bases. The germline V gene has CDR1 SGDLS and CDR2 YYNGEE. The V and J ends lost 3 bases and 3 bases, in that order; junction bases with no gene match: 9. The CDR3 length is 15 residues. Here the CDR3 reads CASSAGDSLYYEQYF. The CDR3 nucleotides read TGTGCCAGCAGCGCCGGGGACAGTCTTTACTACGAGCAGTACTTC.

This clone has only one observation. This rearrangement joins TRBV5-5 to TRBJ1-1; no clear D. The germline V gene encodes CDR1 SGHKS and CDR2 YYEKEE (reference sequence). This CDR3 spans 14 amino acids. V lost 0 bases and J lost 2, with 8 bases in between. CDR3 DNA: TGTGCCAGCAGCTTGGAATCCAGAAACACTGAAGCTTTCTTT. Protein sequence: CASSLESRNTEAFF.

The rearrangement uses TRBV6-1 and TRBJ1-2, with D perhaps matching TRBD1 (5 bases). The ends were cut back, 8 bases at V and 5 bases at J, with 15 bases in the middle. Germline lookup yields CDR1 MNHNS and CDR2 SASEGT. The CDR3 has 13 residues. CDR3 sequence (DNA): TGTGCCAGCCGGGTAGAGGGGCCGTATGGCTACACCTTC. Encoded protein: CASRVEGPYGYTF.

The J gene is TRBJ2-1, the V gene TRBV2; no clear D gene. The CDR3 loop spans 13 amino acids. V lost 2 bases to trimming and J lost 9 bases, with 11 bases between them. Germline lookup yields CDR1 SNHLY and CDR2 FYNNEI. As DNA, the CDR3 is TGTGCCAGCAGTGAATTAAGGGTTGTTGAGCAGTTCTTC. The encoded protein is CASSELRVVEQFF.

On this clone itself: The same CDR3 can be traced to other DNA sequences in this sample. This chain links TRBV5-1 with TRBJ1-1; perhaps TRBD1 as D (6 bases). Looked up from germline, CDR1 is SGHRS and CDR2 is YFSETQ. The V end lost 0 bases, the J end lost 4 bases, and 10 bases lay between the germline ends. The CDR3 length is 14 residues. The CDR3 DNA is TGCGCCAGCAGCTTGGAACAGGGCAGCACTGAAGCTTTCTTT. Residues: CASSLEQGSTEAFF. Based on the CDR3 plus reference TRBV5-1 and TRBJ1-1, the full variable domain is KAGVTQTPRYLIKTRGQQVTLSCSPISGHRSVSWYQQTPGQGLQFLFEYFSETQRNKGNFPGRFSGRQFSNSRSEMNVSTLELGDSALYLCASSLEQGSTEAFFGQGTRLTVV.

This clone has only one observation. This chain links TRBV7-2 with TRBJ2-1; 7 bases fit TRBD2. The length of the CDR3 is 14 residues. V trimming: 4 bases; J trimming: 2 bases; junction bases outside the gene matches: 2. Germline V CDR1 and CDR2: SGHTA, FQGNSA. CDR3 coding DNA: TGTGCCAGCAGCTGGGGACTACCCTACAATGAGCAGTTCTTC. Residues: CASSWGLPYNEQFF.

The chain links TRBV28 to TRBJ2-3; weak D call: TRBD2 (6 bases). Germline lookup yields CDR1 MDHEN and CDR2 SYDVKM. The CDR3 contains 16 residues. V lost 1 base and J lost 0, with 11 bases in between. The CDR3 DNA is TGTGCCAGCAGTTTATCGGGTGCGGGGAGCACAGATACGCAGTATTTT. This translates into CASSLSGAGSTDTQYF.

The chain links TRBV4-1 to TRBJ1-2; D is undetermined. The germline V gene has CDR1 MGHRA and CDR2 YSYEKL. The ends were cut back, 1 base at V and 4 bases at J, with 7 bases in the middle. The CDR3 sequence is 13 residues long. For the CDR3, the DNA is TGCGCCAGCAGCCAAGTACAGTCCTATGGCTACACCTTC. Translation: CASSQVQSYGYTF.

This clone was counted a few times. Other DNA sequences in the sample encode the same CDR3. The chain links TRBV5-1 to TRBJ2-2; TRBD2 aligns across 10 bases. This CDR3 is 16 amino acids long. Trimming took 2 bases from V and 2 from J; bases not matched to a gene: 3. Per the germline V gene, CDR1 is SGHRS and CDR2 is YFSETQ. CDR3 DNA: TGCGCCAGCAGCTTAAGGACTAGCGGCAACACCGGGGAGCTGTTTTTT. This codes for CASSLRTSGNTGELFF.